Sequencing of this T cell receptor beta chain was carried out in a study of cytomegalovirus exposure and HLA in healthy donors. General study points: Links to common viral pathogens appeared, in a later analysis, for several of the most significant clusters.

Primers: 60 Vbeta forward and 13 Jbeta reverse. Libraries were prepared by immunoSEQ multiplex PCR; TCRdb keeps only in-frame clonotypes and omits some of them. Here the sample spans about 200,000 clones, about four fifths being singletons. As to this clone: Its antigen remains unidentified.

Germline lookup yields CDR1 SGHRS and CDR2 YFSETQ. This CDR3 region has 14 residues. V shed 0 bases and J shed 4 bases, with 11 bases lying between them. The sample was PBMCs. This sequence was found in a male donor in good health and CMV-seropositive. The rearrangement uses TRBV5-1 and TRBJ2-7, with D maybe TRBD1 (6 bases). CDR3 in amino acids: CASSLAGTPYEQYF. Here the CDR3 DNA reads TGCGCCAGCAGCTTGGCAGGGACACCTTACGAGCAGTACTTC.